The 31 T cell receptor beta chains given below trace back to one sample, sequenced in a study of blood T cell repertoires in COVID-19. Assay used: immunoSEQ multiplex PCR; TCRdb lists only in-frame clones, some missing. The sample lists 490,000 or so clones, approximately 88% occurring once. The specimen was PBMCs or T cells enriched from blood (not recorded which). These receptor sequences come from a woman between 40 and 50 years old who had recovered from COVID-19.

The DNA of the CDR3 is TGCGCCAGCAGCAGCGACGACGGGAGCCGCTATGGCTACACCTTC. It translates to CASSSDDGSRYGYTF. This rearrangement joins TRBV5-1 to TRBJ1-2; no clear D. Germline V gene lookup returns CDR1 SGHRS and CDR2 YFSETQ. V was shortened by 4 bases and J by 4 bases, with 17 bases between the two germline ends. The CDR3 consists of 15 residues.

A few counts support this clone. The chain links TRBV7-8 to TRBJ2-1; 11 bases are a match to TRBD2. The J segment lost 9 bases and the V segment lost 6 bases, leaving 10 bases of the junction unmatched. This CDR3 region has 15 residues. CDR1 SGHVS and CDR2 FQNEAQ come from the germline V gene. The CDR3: CASSSRLAGRGEQFF. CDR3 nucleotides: TGTGCCAGCAGTTCCAGACTAGCGGGACGGGGTGAGCAGTTCTTC.

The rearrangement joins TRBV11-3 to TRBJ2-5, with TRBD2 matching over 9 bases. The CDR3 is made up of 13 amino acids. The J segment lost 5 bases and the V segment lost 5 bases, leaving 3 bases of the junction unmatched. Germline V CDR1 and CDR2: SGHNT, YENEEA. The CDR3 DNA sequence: TGTGCCAGCAGCACCGGGACTAGCGAGACCCAGTACTTC. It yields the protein CASSTGTSETQYF.

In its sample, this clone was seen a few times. As DNA, the CDR3 is TGTGCCAGCACCAAGGGACTAGCGGGATTAGATACGCAGTATTTT. It specifies CASTKGLAGLDTQYF. The V gene is TRBV25-1, the J gene TRBJ2-3; TRBD2 matches 13 bases. This CDR3 spans 15 amino acids. With 7 bases clipped from V and 5 bases from J, the junction kept 6 bases outside the gene matches. Germline V lookup: CDR1 MGHDK, CDR2 SYGVNS.

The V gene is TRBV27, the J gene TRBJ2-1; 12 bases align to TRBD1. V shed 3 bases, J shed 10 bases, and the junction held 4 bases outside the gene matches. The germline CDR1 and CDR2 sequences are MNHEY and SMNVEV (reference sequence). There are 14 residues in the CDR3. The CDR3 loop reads CASSLGQGAWEQFF. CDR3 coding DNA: TGTGCCAGCAGTTTGGGACAGGGGGCTTGGGAGCAGTTCTTC.

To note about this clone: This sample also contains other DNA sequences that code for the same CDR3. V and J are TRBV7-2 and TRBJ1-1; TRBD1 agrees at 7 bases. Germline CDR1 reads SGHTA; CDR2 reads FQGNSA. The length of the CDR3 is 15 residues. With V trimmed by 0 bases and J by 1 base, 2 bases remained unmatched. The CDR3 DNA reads TGTGCCAGCAGCTTAGCCGGGACAGCGAACACTGAAGCTTTCTTT. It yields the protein CASSLAGTANTEAFF.

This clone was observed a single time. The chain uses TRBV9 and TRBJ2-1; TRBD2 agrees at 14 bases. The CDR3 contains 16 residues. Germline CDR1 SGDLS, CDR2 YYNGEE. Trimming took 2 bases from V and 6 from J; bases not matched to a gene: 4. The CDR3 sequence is CASSVRTSGGSNEQFF. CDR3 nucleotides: TGTGCCAGCAGCGTCCGGACTAGCGGGGGGAGCAATGAGCAGTTCTTC. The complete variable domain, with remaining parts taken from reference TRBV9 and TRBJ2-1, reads DSGVTQTPKHLITATGQRVTLRCSPRSGDLSVYWYQQSLDQGLQFLIQYYNGEERAKGNILERFSAQQFPDLHSELNLSSLELGDSALYFCASSVRTSGGSNEQFFGPGTRLTVL.

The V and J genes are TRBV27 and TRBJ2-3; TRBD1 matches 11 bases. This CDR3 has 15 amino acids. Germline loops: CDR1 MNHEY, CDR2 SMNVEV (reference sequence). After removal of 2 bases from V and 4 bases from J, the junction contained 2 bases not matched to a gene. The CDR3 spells CASSLEGQGADTQYF. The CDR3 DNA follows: TGTGCCAGCAGTTTAGAGGGACAGGGGGCAGATACGCAGTATTTT.

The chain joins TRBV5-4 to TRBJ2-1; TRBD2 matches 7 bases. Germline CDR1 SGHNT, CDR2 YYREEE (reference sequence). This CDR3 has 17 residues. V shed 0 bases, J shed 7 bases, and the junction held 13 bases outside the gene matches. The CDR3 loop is CASSLDYASGLVNEQFF. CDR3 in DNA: TGTGCCAGCAGCTTGGATTATGCTAGCGGTTTGGTGAATGAGCAGTTCTTC.

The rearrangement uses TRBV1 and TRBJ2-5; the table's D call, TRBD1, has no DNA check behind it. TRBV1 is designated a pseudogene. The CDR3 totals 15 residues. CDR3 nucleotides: TGCACCAGCAGCCAACAGCAAGGGGCGCGGGAGACCCAGTACTTC. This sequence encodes CTSSQQQGARETQYF.

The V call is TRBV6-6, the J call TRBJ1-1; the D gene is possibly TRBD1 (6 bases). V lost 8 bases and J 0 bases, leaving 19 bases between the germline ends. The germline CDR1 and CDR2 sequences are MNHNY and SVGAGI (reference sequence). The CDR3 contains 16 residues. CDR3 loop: CASGQDRDNMNTEAFF. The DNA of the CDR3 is TGTGCCAGCGGCCAAGACCGGGACAACATGAACACTGAAGCTTTCTTT.

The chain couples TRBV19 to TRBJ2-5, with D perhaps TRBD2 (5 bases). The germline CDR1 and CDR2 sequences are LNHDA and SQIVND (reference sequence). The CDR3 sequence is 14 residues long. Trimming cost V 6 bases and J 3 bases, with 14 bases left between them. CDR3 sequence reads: CASSSKRREETQYF. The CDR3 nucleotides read TGTGCCAGTAGCTCTAAGCGGCGCGAAGAGACCCAGTACTTC.

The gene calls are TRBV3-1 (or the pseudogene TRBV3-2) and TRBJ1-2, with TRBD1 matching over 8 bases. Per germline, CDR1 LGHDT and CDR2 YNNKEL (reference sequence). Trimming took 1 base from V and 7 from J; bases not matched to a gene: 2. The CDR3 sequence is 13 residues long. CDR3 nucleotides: TGTGCCAGCAGCCAAGGGACAGGGAGTGGCTACACCTTC. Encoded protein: CASSQGTGSGYTF.

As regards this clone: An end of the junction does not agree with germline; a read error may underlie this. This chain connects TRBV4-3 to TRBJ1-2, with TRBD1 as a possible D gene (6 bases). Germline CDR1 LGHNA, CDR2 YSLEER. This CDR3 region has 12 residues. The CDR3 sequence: CASSLWGGHLNF. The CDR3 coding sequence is TGCGCCAGCAGTCTCTGGGGGGGGCACCTCAACTTC.

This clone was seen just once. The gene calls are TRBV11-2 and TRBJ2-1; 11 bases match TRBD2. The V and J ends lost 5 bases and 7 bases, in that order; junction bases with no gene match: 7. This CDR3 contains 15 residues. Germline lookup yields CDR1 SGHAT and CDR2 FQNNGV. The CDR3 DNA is TGTGCCAGCAGCCTTAGCGGGAGGGCCGTTAATGAGCAGTTCTTC. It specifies CASSLSGRAVNEQFF.

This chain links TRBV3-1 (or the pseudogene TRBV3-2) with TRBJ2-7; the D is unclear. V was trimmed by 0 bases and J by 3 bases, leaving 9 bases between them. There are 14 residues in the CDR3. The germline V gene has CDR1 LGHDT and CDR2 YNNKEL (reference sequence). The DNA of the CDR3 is TGTGCCAGCAGCCAAGACCGGCTAGTCTACGAGCAGTACTTC. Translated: CASSQDRLVYEQYF.

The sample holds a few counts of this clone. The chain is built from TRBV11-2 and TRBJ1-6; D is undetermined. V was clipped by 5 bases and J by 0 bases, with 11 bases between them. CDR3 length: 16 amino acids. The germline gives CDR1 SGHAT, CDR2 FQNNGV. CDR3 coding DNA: TGTGCCAGCAGCGGTCCGCGCCACTCCTATAATTCACCCCTCCACTTT. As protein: CASSGPRHSYNSPLHF.

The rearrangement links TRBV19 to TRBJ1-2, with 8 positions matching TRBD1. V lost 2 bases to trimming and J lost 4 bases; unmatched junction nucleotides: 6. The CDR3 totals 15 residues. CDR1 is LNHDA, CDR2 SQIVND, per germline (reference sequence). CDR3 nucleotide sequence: TGTGCCAGTAGTATACTGACAGGGGTTGGCTATGGCTACACCTTC. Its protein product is CASSILTGVGYGYTF.

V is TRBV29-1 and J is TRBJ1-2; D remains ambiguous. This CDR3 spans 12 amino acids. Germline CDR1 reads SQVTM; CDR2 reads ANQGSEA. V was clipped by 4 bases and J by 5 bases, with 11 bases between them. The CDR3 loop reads CSVGGSEYGYTF. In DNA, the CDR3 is TGCAGCGTTGGAGGCAGCGAATATGGCTACACCTTC. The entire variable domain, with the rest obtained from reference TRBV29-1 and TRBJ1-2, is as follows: SAVISQKPSRDICQRGTSLTIQCQVDSQVTMMFWYRQQPGQSLTLIATANQGSEATYESGFVIDKFPISRPNLTFSTLTVSNMSPEDSSIYLCSVGGSEYGYTFGSGTRLTVV.

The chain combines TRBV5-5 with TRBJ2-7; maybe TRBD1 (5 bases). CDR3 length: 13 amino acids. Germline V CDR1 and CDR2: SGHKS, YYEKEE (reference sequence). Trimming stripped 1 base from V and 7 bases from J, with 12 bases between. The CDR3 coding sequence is TGTGCCAGCAGCTTGCAGGGTTCGAGGGAGCAGTACTTC. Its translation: CASSLQGSREQYF.

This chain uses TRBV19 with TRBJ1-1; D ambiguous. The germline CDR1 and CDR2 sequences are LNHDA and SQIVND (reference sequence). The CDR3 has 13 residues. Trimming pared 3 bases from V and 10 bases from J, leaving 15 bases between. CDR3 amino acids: CASSIGRSSGAFF. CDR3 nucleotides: TGTGCCAGTAGTATTGGGAGGTCGTCGGGAGCTTTCTTT.

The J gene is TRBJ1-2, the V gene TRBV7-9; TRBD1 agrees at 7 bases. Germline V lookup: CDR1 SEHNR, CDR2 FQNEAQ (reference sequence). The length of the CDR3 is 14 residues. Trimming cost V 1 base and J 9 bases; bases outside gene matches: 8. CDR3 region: CASSLESRDSRYTF. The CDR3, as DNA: TGTGCCAGCAGCTTAGAGTCCCGGGACAGCCGCTACACCTTC.

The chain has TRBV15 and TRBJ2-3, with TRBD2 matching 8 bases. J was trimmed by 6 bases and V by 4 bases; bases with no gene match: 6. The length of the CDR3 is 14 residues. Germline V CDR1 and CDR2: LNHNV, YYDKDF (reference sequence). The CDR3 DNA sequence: TGTGCCACCAGCACCCAGACTAGCGCCGATACGCAGTATTTT. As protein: CATSTQTSADTQYF.

CDR3 bases: TGCGCCAGCAGCTTCCTAGGGGTCTCTGGAAACACCATATATTTT. Its translation: CASSFLGVSGNTIYF. This chain joins TRBV5-1 and TRBJ1-3; possible D gene TRBD1, 5 bases. This CDR3 has 15 residues. V was shortened by 2 bases and J by 0 bases, with 9 bases between the two germline ends. Germline CDR1 is SGHRS and CDR2 is YFSETQ.

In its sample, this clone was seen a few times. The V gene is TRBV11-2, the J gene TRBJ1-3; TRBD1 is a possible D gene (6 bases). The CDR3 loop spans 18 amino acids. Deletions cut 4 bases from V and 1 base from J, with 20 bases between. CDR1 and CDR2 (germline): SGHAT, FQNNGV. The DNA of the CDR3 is TGTGCCAGCAGCTACCCCCTTGTGCGGGGGGCATCTGGAAACACCATATATTTT. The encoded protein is CASSYPLVRGASGNTIYF. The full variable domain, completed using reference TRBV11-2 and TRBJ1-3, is EAGVAQSPRYKIIEKRQSVAFWCNPISGHATLYWYQQILGQGPKLLIQFQNNGVVDDSQLPKDRFSAERLKGVDSTLKIQPAKLEDSAVYLCASSYPLVRGASGNTIYFGEGSWLTVV.

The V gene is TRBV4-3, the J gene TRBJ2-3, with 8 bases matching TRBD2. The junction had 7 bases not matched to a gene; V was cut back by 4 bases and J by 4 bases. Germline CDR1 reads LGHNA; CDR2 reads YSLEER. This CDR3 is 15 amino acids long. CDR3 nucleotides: TGCGCCAGCAGCCGAGGACTAGCTTTCGCAGATACGCAGTATTTT. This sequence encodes CASSRGLAFADTQYF.

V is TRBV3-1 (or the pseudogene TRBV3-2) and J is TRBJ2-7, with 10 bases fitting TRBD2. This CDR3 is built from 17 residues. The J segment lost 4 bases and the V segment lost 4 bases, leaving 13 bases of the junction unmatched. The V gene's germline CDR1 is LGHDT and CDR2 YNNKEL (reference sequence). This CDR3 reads CASSPSDVSGRIYEQYF. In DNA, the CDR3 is TGTGCCAGCAGCCCCTCGGACGTTAGCGGGAGGATTTACGAGCAGTACTTC.

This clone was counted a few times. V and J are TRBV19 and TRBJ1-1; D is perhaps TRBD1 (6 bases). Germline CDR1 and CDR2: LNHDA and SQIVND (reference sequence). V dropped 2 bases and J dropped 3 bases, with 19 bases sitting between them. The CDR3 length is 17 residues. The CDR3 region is CASSIRRGTGFYTEAFF. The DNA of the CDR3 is TGTGCCAGTAGTATACGACGGGGTACAGGGTTTTACACTGAAGCTTTCTTT.

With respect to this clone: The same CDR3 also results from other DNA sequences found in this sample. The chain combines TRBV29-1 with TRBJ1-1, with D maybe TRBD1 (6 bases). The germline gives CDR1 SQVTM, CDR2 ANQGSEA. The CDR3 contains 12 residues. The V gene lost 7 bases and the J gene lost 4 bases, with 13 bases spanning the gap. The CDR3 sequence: CSGTTGSTEAFF. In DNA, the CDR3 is TGCAGCGGAACCACAGGGTCCACTGAAGCTTTCTTT.

The CDR3 reads CASSLDFQPQHF. In DNA, the CDR3 is TGTGCCAGCAGCTTAGACTTTCAGCCCCAGCATTTT. This chain uses TRBV7-2 with TRBJ1-5; D remains unclear. CDR3 size: 12 residues. CDR1 is SGHTA, CDR2 FQGNSA, per germline. Between the trimmed V and J ends, which lost 1 base and 6 bases, there was a span of 4 bases.

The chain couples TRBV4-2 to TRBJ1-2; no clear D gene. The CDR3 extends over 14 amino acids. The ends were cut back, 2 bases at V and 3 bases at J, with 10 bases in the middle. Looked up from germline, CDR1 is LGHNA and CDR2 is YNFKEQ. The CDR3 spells CASSQLARDYGYTF. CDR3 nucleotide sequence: TGTGCCAGCAGCCAATTGGCGCGGGACTATGGCTACACCTTC.